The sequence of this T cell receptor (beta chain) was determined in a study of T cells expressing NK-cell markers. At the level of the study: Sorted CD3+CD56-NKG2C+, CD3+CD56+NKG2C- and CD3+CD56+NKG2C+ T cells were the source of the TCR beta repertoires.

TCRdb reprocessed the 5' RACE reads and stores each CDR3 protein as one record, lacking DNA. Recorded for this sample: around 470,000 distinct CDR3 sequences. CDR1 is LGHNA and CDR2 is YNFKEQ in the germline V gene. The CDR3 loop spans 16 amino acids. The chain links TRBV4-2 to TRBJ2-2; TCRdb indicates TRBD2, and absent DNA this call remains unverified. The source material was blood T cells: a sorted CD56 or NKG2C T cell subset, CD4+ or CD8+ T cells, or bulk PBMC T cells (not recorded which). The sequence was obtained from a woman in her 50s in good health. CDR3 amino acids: CASSQPWAGGTGELFF.